The clone carrying this T cell receptor beta chain was picked up a small number of times. Its target is not known. TCRdb independently ran MiXCR on the RT-PCR reads; one entry per CDR3 protein. The table has fewer than 400,000 distinct CDR3 sequences, 21% seen once; the top ten hold roughly 10%. This entry comes from a study of response to subunit inactivated influenza vaccine. Study-wide points: Seasonal influenza vaccination, on each occasion, was suggested by the authors to recruit few new T cells.

The sample was PBMCs from blood, taken about 20 months after vaccination. The receptor was isolated from a man aged 50 to 75 who received an inactivated influenza vaccine.

The CDR3 nucleotides read TGCAGTGCTAGAGACGGGCGCCAACTAGCGCAAGAGACCCAGTACTTC. This codes for CSARDGRQLAQETQYF. V and J are TRBV20-1 and TRBJ2-5, with 7 bases lining up with TRBD2. In germline, CDR1 is DFQATT, CDR2 SNEGSKA (reference sequence). This CDR3 spans 16 amino acids. V was pared by 0 bases and J by 2 bases, with 9 bases of the junction left unmatched.